This T cell receptor (beta chain) was recovered during a study of beta chain features in type 1 diabetes. The wider study: Sorted cells, approximately 110 million in number, were examined across all samples.

The authors reverse transcribed all of the isolated RNA, so sequencing captured expressed TCRB transcripts. Sequencing used immunoSEQ multiplex PCR; TCRdb keeps in-frame clones, though not all of them. The sample holds about 210,000 clones, about a tenth seen once. In the case of this clone: Its specificity is unknown.

Whole-study findings and limits: A moderate, significant TCRB CDR3 shortening appeared in type 1 diabetes across four CD4+ subsets. VDJ junctions in type 1 diabetes patients carried more deletions and fewer insertions.

The receptor's source is a man aged 18 to 29 in good health. Material: central memory CD4+ T cells from blood.

The CDR3 DNA reads TGTGCCAGTAGTCCTAGGACAGGGATGACAGATACGCAGTATTTT. It specifies CASSPRTGMTDTQYF. This sequence joins TRBV19 and TRBJ2-3; 8 nucleotides match TRBD1. This CDR3 has 15 residues. The trim removed 5 bases at V and 3 bases at J, leaving 7 bases unmatched. Germline V gene lookup returns CDR1 LNHDA and CDR2 SQIVND (reference sequence). Complete variable domain (other parts from reference TRBV19 and TRBJ2-3): DGGITQSPKYLFRKEGQNVTLSCEQNLNHDAMYWYRQDPGQGLRLIYYSQIVNDFQKGDIAEGYSVSREKKESFPLTVTSAQKNPTAFYLCASSPRTGMTDTQYFGPGTRLTVL.